A selection of T cell receptor beta chains follows, all from one sample in a study of blood T cell repertoires in COVID-19. Produced via immunoSEQ multiplex PCR; TCRdb's table is partial and in-frame only. The sample gives 140,000 or so clones, 65% to 85% of which show up once; less than 2.5% is in the top ten. Sequencing was carried out using peripheral blood. Receptors originate from a woman aged 60-70 years with acute or convalescent COVID-19. Each CDR3 is given with its conserved first and last residue. Each record gives: clone size, D gene, CDR3 length, J gene, V gene, CDR3 protein, CDR3 DNA. The D gene is left open where the match is weak. Where a row states a size, it is once, few, many or the class of an expanded clone; other rows omit it.

-,-,14,TRBJ2-7,TRBV28,CASSVGAGSYEQYF,TGTGCCAGCAGTGTGGGCGCGGGCTCCTACGAGCAGTACTTC
-,TRBD2,14,TRBJ2-1,TRBV29-1,CSVGPSGSYDEQFF,TGCAGCGTGGGTCCTAGCGGGAGTTACGATGAGCAGTTCTTC
-,-,14,TRBJ1-1,TRBV30,CAWSVQAGATEAFF,TGTGCCTGGAGTGTACAGGCAGGTGCCACTGAAGCTTTCTTT
-,-,14,TRBJ2-5,TRBV28,CASSFSPAKETQYF,TGTGCCAGCAGTTTTAGCCCTGCAAAAGAGACCCAGTACTTC
-,-,15,TRBJ2-1,TRBV27,CASSFQDSEFNEQFF,TGTGCCAGCAGTTTCCAAGACAGCGAATTTAATGAGCAGTTCTTC
once,-,16,TRBJ1-6,TRBV14,CASSPYPISYNSPLHF,TGTGCCAGCAGCCCCTATCCTATCTCCTATAATTCACCCCTCCACTTT
many,TRBD1,14,TRBJ1-2,TRBV28,CASSSQGAAYGYTF,TGTGCCAGCAGTTCACAGGGGGCGGCCTATGGCTACACCTTC
-,-,14,TRBJ2-1,TRBV28,CASSFGEYYNEQFF,TGTGCCAGCAGTTTTGGAGAGTACTACAATGAGCAGTTCTTC
-,-,14,TRBJ1-2,TRBV29-1,CSVRYGGAGYGYTF,TGCAGCGTCCGTTATGGAGGGGCGGGCTATGGCTACACCTTC
-,TRBD2,18,TRBJ2-2,TRBV7-9,CASSFLRLAGGLTGELFF,TGTGCCAGCAGCTTCCTCCGACTAGCGGGAGGACTCACCGGGGAGCTGTTTTTT
few,TRBD1,16,TRBJ2-7,TRBV19,CASIQRHGQGIYEQYF,TGTGCCAGTATCCAAAGGCACGGACAGGGGATCTACGAGCAGTACTTC
-,-,13,TRBJ1-5,TRBV19,CASSSRSNQPQHF,TGTGCCAGTAGTTCCCGTTCTAATCAGCCCCAGCATTTT
-,-,12,TRBJ1-1,TRBV10-2,CASSLMNTEAFF,TGCGCCAGCAGTCTTATGAACACTGAAGCTTTCTTT
-,-,15,TRBJ1-2,TRBV10-2,CASSESDSVNYGYTF,TGCGCCAGCAGTGAGTCTGACAGTGTTAACTATGGCTACACCTTC
-,TRBD2,17,TRBJ2-7,TRBV7-6,CASSPREGLSPSYEQYF,TGTGCCAGCAGCCCGCGGGAGGGCCTATCCCCCAGCTACGAGCAGTACTTC
-,-,12,TRBJ2-5,TRBV12-3/TRBV12-4,CASSYYLETQYF,TGTGCCAGCAGCTACTACTTGGAGACCCAGTACTTC
few,TRBD1,14,TRBJ1-2,TRBV5-1,CASSLTWTGNGYTF,TGCGCCAGCAGCTTGACCTGGACAGGGAATGGCTACACCTTC
-,TRBD2,15,TRBJ2-1,TRBV5-1,CASLPGTSGLNEQFF,TGCGCCAGCCTCCCCGGGACTAGCGGCTTAAATGAGCAGTTCTTC